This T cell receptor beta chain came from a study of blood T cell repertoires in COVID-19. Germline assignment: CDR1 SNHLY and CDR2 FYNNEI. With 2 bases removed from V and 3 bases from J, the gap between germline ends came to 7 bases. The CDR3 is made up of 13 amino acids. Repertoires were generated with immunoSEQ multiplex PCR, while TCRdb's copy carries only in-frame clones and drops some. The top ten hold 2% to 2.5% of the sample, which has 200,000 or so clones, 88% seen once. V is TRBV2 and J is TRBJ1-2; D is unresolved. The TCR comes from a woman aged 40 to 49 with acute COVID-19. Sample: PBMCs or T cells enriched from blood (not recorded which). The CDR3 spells CASSETVDYGYTF. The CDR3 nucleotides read TGTGCCAGCAGTGAAACGGTTGACTATGGCTACACCTTC. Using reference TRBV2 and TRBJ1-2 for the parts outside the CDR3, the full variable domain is EPEVTQTPSHQVTQMGQEVILRCVPISNHLYFYWYRQILGQKVEFLVSFYNNEISEKSEIFDDQFSVERPDGSNFTLKIRSTKLEDSAMYFCASSETVDYGYTFGSGTRLTVV.